This T cell receptor beta chain was identified in a study of blood T cell repertoires in COVID-19. The wider study: T cells, B-cell-depleted T cells, or PBMCs supplied cDNA or gDNA.

In the source study's methods: Cell counts per sample came from amplifying reference gene primers. The assay was immunoSEQ multiplex PCR, and TCRdb's table has in-frame clones only and misses some. V and J calls and clone size come straight from that table; D and trimming were deduced from the DNA. The sample contains 150,000 to 200,000 clones, about 80% of which appear only once. This CDR3 region has 18 residues. V was pared by 4 bases and J by 5 bases, with 19 bases of the junction left unmatched. The germline CDR1 and CDR2 sequences are SGHRS and YFSETQ. The recovered donors of Cohort 3 showed two negative PCRs, clearance, or symptom resolution.

Input material: PBMCs or T cells enriched from blood (not recorded which). This chain joins TRBV5-1 and TRBJ2-5; 8 bases fit TRBD2. The sequence was obtained from a woman aged 60-70 years who had recovered from COVID-19. The chain's CDR3 is CASSANPGTGGAGETQYF. CDR3 coding DNA: TGCGCCAGCAGCGCCAATCCCGGGACCGGGGGGGCCGGGGAGACCCAGTACTTC. Supplemented by reference TRBV5-1 and TRBJ2-5, the full variable domain reads KAGVTQTPRYLIKTRGQQVTLSCSPISGHRSVSWYQQTPGQGLQFLFEYFSETQRNKGNFPGRFSGRQFSNSRSEMNVSTLELGDSALYLCASSANPGTGGAGETQYFGPGTRLLVL.